This is a list of T cell receptor beta chains from one sample in a study of T-cell memory formation after mild COVID-19. MiXCR, applied by TCRdb to the 5' RACE reads, yields one record per CDR3 protein. The sample records 250,000 to 400,000 distinct CDR3 sequences, approximately 15% being singletons. The material sequenced was PBMCs or a T cell subset sorted from them (not recorded which). These receptors were obtained from a man aged 18-30 years who had mild COVID-19 (a few samples of this study predate the infection). Cell type and time point are not known. CDR3s include the opening cysteine and the closing phenylalanine or tryptophan. D genes are given only for firm matches. Not all rows give a size; the values are once, few, many and, for expanded clones, a class.

d_gene: .; j_gene: TRBJ1-3; abundance: .; v_gene: TRBV5-1; CDR3nt: TGCGCCAGCAGCTTGGCGCCCTCTGGAAACACCATATATTTT; CDR3aa: CASSLAPSGNTIYF
d_gene: .; j_gene: TRBJ2-1; abundance: .; v_gene: TRBV12-3/TRBV12-4; CDR3nt: TGTGCTTCGATGTCGGGGTATAGCGATGAGCAGTTCTTC; CDR3aa: CASMSGYSDEQFF
d_gene: .; j_gene: TRBJ1-1; abundance: .; v_gene: TRBV10-3; CDR3nt: TGTGCCATCAGTAAGCAGGGGAACACTGAAGCTTTCTTT; CDR3aa: CAISKQGNTEAFF
d_gene: .; j_gene: TRBJ2-1; abundance: .; v_gene: TRBV4-3; CDR3nt: TGCGCCAGCAGCCAAGATGCGAGGGGGGCAGACAATGAGCAGTTCTTC; CDR3aa: CASSQDARGADNEQFF
d_gene: TRBD1; j_gene: TRBJ2-7; abundance: .; v_gene: TRBV27; CDR3nt: TGTGCCAGCAGTAAGAGGGACAGGGGAGGCTACGAGCAGTACTTC; CDR3aa: CASSKRDRGGYEQYF
d_gene: .; j_gene: TRBJ1-2; abundance: .; v_gene: TRBV10-3; CDR3nt: TGTGCCATCAGTGAGACGCCTAGACAGGACTATGGCTACACCTTC; CDR3aa: CAISETPRQDYGYTF
d_gene: .; j_gene: TRBJ1-1; abundance: .; v_gene: TRBV5-6; CDR3nt: TGTGCCAGCAGCACGGCTCCGGGTATTGAAGCTTTATTT; CDR3aa: CASSTAPGIEALF
d_gene: TRBD1; j_gene: TRBJ2-6; abundance: .; v_gene: TRBV4-1; CDR3nt: TGCGCCAGCCTCGATGCCGGGACAGGGACACCTGGGGCCAACGTCCTGACTTTC; CDR3aa: CASLDAGTGTPGANVLTF
d_gene: TRBD1; j_gene: TRBJ2-4; abundance: few; v_gene: TRBV12-3/TRBV12-4; CDR3nt: TGTGCCAGCAGTTTCGCCAGGGGGCCGAAAAACATTCAGTACTTC; CDR3aa: CASSFARGPKNIQYF
d_gene: .; j_gene: TRBJ2-1; abundance: .; v_gene: TRBV6-5; CDR3nt: TGTGCCAGCAGTAGTGACTCGGGCTATGAGCAGTTCTTC; CDR3aa: CASSSDSGYEQFF
d_gene: .; j_gene: TRBJ2-5; abundance: few; v_gene: TRBV4-1; CDR3nt: TGCGCCAGCAGCCAAGATCCCGGAGAGACCCAGTACTTC; CDR3aa: CASSQDPGETQYF
d_gene: .; j_gene: TRBJ1-5; abundance: .; v_gene: TRBV7-2; CDR3nt: TGTGCCAGCAGTGGGTACAATCAGCCCCAGCATTTT; CDR3aa: CASSGYNQPQHF
d_gene: .; j_gene: TRBJ1-5; abundance: .; v_gene: TRBV6-6; CDR3nt: TGTGCCAGCAGTTACTCGAGAGATCAGCCCCAGCATTTT; CDR3aa: CASSYSRDQPQHF
d_gene: .; j_gene: TRBJ2-2; abundance: many; v_gene: TRBV28; CDR3nt: TGTGCCAGCAGTTTATCCGCCGGGGAGCTGTTTTTT; CDR3aa: CASSLSAGELFF
d_gene: TRBD2; j_gene: TRBJ2-5; abundance: .; v_gene: TRBV20-1; CDR3nt: TGCAGTGCTCCCACTAGCGGGGGGTGGGAGACCCAGTACTTC; CDR3aa: CSAPTSGGWETQYF
d_gene: TRBD1; j_gene: TRBJ1-1; abundance: few; v_gene: TRBV18; CDR3nt: TGTGCCAGCTCACCAGGGACAGAAGAGTACACTGAAGCTTTCTTT; CDR3aa: CASSPGTEEYTEAFF
d_gene: .; j_gene: TRBJ1-2; abundance: few; v_gene: TRBV6-4; CDR3nt: TGTGCCAGCAGTGACCAGCGGTGGGGCTACACCTTC; CDR3aa: CASSDQRWGYTF
d_gene: .; j_gene: TRBJ2-3; abundance: few; v_gene: TRBV4-3; CDR3nt: TGCGCCAGCAGCCAAGCTGCCTGGGGTTACACAGATACGCAGTATTTT; CDR3aa: CASSQAAWGYTDTQYF
d_gene: .; j_gene: TRBJ2-5; abundance: few; v_gene: TRBV7-6; CDR3nt: TGTGCCAGCAGCTTAGGTTTCGGCTTGGGGGAGACCCAGTACTTC; CDR3aa: CASSLGFGLGETQYF
d_gene: TRBD1; j_gene: TRBJ1-1; abundance: few; v_gene: TRBV5-1; CDR3nt: TGCGCCAGCAGCCTGAAACAGGGGGGCACTGAAGCTTTCTTT; CDR3aa: CASSLKQGGTEAFF
d_gene: .; j_gene: TRBJ1-4; abundance: once; v_gene: TRBV7-8; CDR3nt: TGTGCCAGCAGCCACTTAAGGGGAGGGGATGAAAAACTGTTTTTT; CDR3aa: CASSHLRGGDEKLFF
d_gene: TRBD1; j_gene: TRBJ1-2; abundance: few; v_gene: TRBV7-2; CDR3nt: TGTGCCAGCAGCTCCCGACAGGGGGTAGGGTCTAACTATGGCTACACCTTC; CDR3aa: CASSSRQGVGSNYGYTF
d_gene: TRBD2; j_gene: TRBJ2-7; abundance: few; v_gene: TRBV6-2/TRBV6-3; CDR3nt: TGTGCCAGCAGTTACTCGGTGACTAGCGGGGCTCGTTACGAGCAGTACTTC; CDR3aa: CASSYSVTSGARYEQYF
d_gene: .; j_gene: TRBJ1-5; abundance: few; v_gene: TRBV7-6; CDR3nt: TGTGCCAGCAGCTTACAAAGCGGGTTCAATCAGCCCCAGCATTTT; CDR3aa: CASSLQSGFNQPQHF
d_gene: .; j_gene: TRBJ1-1; abundance: .; v_gene: TRBV7-2; CDR3nt: TGTGCCAGCAGCTTAGGTTTTTTTGGGCGGACGGTGAACACTGAAGCTTTCTTT; CDR3aa: CASSLGFFGRTVNTEAFF
d_gene: .; j_gene: TRBJ1-5; abundance: few; v_gene: TRBV7-9; CDR3nt: TGTGCCAGCAGCTCGGGGCGAGACTTTAGCAATCAGCCCCAGCATTTT; CDR3aa: CASSSGRDFSNQPQHF
d_gene: .; j_gene: TRBJ1-2; abundance: few; v_gene: TRBV30; CDR3nt: TGTGCCTGGAGTGAAGGGTACGGCTACACCTTC; CDR3aa: CAWSEGYGYTF
d_gene: .; j_gene: TRBJ2-5; abundance: few; v_gene: TRBV6-5; CDR3nt: TGTGCCAGCACCCCCCTGGGGGGACCCGAAGAGACCCAGTACTTC; CDR3aa: CASTPLGGPEETQYF
d_gene: .; j_gene: TRBJ2-1; abundance: many; v_gene: TRBV7-2; CDR3nt: TGTGCCAGCAGCTTCCGGGGCAACAATGAGCAGTTCTTC; CDR3aa: CASSFRGNNEQFF
d_gene: TRBD1; j_gene: TRBJ2-5; abundance: .; v_gene: TRBV12-3/TRBV12-4; CDR3nt: TGTGCCAGCAGTTTATCCCGGACAGGGGATGGAGCAGAGACCCAGTACTTC; CDR3aa: CASSLSRTGDGAETQYF
d_gene: TRBD2; j_gene: TRBJ2-5; abundance: .; v_gene: TRBV3-1; CDR3nt: TGTGCCAGCAGACCGGGACTAGCCGGGGAGACCCAGTACTTC; CDR3aa: CASRPGLAGETQYF
d_gene: .; j_gene: TRBJ2-1; abundance: .; v_gene: TRBV6-5; CDR3nt: TGTGCCAGCAGTACGGTCCGGCGGGGTGAGCAGTTCTTC; CDR3aa: CASSTVRRGEQFF
d_gene: .; j_gene: TRBJ1-5; abundance: .; v_gene: TRBV28; CDR3nt: TGTGCCAGCAGTTTTCAGGGGTTGGTGCAGCCCCAGCATTTT; CDR3aa: CASSFQGLVQPQHF
d_gene: .; j_gene: TRBJ2-4; abundance: many; v_gene: TRBV27; CDR3nt: TGTGCCAGCAGTTTTACAGGGACGGAAAACATTCAGTACTTC; CDR3aa: CASSFTGTENIQYF
d_gene: .; j_gene: TRBJ2-1; abundance: few; v_gene: TRBV25-1; CDR3nt: TGTGCCAGCAGTGAATACTCGTGGAATGAGCAGTTCTTC; CDR3aa: CASSEYSWNEQFF
d_gene: .; j_gene: TRBJ2-5; abundance: .; v_gene: TRBV7-9; CDR3nt: TGTGCCAGCAGCCCAGCCGGCCAGGGAGTAGAGACCCAGTACTTC; CDR3aa: CASSPAGQGVETQYF
d_gene: .; j_gene: TRBJ2-5; abundance: .; v_gene: TRBV6-5; CDR3nt: TGTGCCAGCAGCCCAACTAGTGGCAAAGAGACCCAGTACTTC; CDR3aa: CASSPTSGKETQYF
d_gene: .; j_gene: TRBJ1-2; abundance: .; v_gene: TRBV20-1; CDR3nt: TGCAGTGCTAGTCGGAGGGATTATGGCTACACCTTC; CDR3aa: CSASRRDYGYTF
d_gene: TRBD1; j_gene: TRBJ2-3; abundance: few; v_gene: TRBV6-2/TRBV6-3; CDR3nt: TGTGCCGTCAGTATTCTACCGGGACAGGGGACAGATACGCAGTATTTT; CDR3aa: CAVSILPGQGTDTQYF
d_gene: TRBD1; j_gene: TRBJ2-3; abundance: many; v_gene: TRBV7-2; CDR3nt: TGTGCCAGCAGCCCAGGGGGACAGGGTTTCTCAGATACGCAGTATTTT; CDR3aa: CASSPGGQGFSDTQYF
d_gene: .; j_gene: TRBJ2-2; abundance: few; v_gene: TRBV12-3/TRBV12-4; CDR3nt: TGTGCCAGCAGTTCACAGGGGAGGTTCACCGGGGAGCTGTTTTTT; CDR3aa: CASSSQGRFTGELFF
d_gene: TRBD1; j_gene: TRBJ1-6; abundance: few; v_gene: TRBV18; CDR3nt: TGTGCCAGCTCACCAGAAAAGGGGGCGAATTCACCCCTCCACTTT; CDR3aa: CASSPEKGANSPLHF
d_gene: .; j_gene: TRBJ2-1; abundance: few; v_gene: TRBV7-9; CDR3nt: TGTGCCAGCAGCTTAGCGATTGGTGAGCAGTTCTTC; CDR3aa: CASSLAIGEQFF